The T cell receptor (beta chain) described here comes from a study of blood T cells in healthy people across ages. From germline, CDR1 is DFQATT and CDR2 SNEGSKA (reference sequence). This CDR3 region has 15 residues. V was shortened by 3 bases and J by 3 bases, with 17 bases between the two germline ends. Peripheral blood, about 9.8 milliliters per donor, was collected. Every sample yielded at least 7 million isolated PBMCs. Total RNA extraction produced at least 5.5 micrograms (per sample) for the study. The authors ran a second PCR of roughly 6 to 12 cycles using a sample-barcoded 5' primer and a J-beta primer mix. All cDNA molecules were each tagged by a template-switch adaptor with 12 random nucleotides. TCRdb called the 5' RACE reads again in MiXCR, with one record for every CDR3 protein. This sample has roughly 700,000 distinct CDR3 sequences, with 45% to 50% found just once.

The J gene is TRBJ1-2, the V gene TRBV20-1; D unresolved. Sequencing used blood. The source is a woman aged 60-75 years in good health. The chain's CDR3 is CSARLTDGGDYGYTF. In DNA, the CDR3 is TGCAGTGCTAGGTTAACGGACGGCGGTGACTATGGCTACACCTTC.